These 15 T cell receptor beta chains share one sample of origin, sequenced in a study of cytomegalovirus exposure and HLA in healthy donors. It was with 60 Vbeta and 13 Jbeta primers that the PCR ran. Clones were read by immunoSEQ multiplex PCR, and TCRdb kept only the in-frame ones, dropping some. In the table there are over 150,000 clones, around 69% of which are singletons. Sequencing input: PBMCs. All receptors come from a woman between 25 and 40 years old in good health and CMV-seronegative.

The rearrangement joins TRBV7-2 to TRBJ2-7, with 9 bases lining up with TRBD1. After removal of 5 bases from V and 3 bases from J, the junction contained 5 bases not matched to a gene. The CDR3 covers 14 residues. CDR1 and CDR2 from the germline V gene are SGHTA and FQGNSA. CDR3 protein: CASSEDRGSYEQYF. In nucleotides, the CDR3 is TGTGCCAGCAGCGAGGACAGGGGCAGCTACGAGCAGTACTTC.

In its sample, this clone was seen a few times. The chain is built from TRBV28 and TRBJ1-5; 9 bases align to TRBD1. Looked up from germline, CDR1 is MDHEN and CDR2 is SYDVKM. CDR3 length: 17 amino acids. V lost 5 bases and J lost 3; bases outside the gene matches: 11. The CDR3 DNA is TGTGCCAGCAGTACTCAGGGGACAGGGAGTTACAATCAGCCCCAGCATTTT. It translates to CASSTQGTGSYNQPQHF. The full variable domain, rest sourced from reference TRBV28 and TRBJ1-5, is DVKVTQSSRYLVKRTGEKVFLECVQDMDHENMFWYRQDPGLGLRLIYFSYDVKMKEKGDIPEGYSVSREKKERFSLILESASTNQTSMYLCASSTQGTGSYNQPQHFGDGTRLSIL.

The chain links TRBV28 to TRBJ2-5; TRBD1 matches 7 bases. Germline CDR1 reads MDHEN; CDR2 reads SYDVKM. The CDR3 is 14 residues long. Trimming cost V 6 bases and J 3 bases; bases outside gene matches: 7. The CDR3 spells CASSRLTGKETQYF. The CDR3 bases are TGTGCCAGCAGCCGCCTGACAGGGAAAGAGACCCAGTACTTC.

This sequence joins TRBV14 and TRBJ1-4; no clear D gene. The germline V gene encodes CDR1 SGHDN and CDR2 FVKESK. Deletions cut 11 bases from V and 9 bases from J, with 10 bases between. The CDR3 contains 10 residues. The CDR3 loop is CAPLFQKLFF. The CDR3 bases are TGTGCCCCCCTTTTTCAAAAACTGTTTTTT. The full variable domain, in which reference TRBV14 and TRBJ1-4 provide the parts outside the CDR3, is EAGVTQFPSHSVIEKGQTVTLRCDPISGHDNLYWYRRVMGKEIKFLLHFVKESKQDESGMPNNRFLAERTGGTYSTLKVQPAELEDSGVYFCAPLFQKLFFGSGTQLSVL.

This clone was found a few times. V gene TRBV10-2 combines with J gene TRBJ2-4; 7 nucleotides agree with TRBD1. Germline lookup yields CDR1 WSHSY and CDR2 SAAADI. The CDR3 sequence is 14 residues long. Trimming at V came to 6 bases and at J to 2 bases, leaving 4 bases not matched to a gene. The CDR3 DNA is TGCGCCAGCAGGGAGAGGGGGCCCAAAAACATTCAGTACTTC. Translated, it gives CASRERGPKNIQYF.

There are a few counts of this clone. The genes are TRBV6-1 and TRBJ1-3; D not resolved. Looked up from germline, CDR1 is MNHNS and CDR2 is SASEGT. The CDR3 covers 15 residues. Trimming removed 1 base from V and 0 bases from J, with 7 bases in between. This CDR3 is CASSEVVTSGNTIYF. CDR3 DNA: TGTGCCAGCAGTGAAGTAGTTACCTCTGGAAACACCATATATTTT.

The rearrangement links TRBV4-1 to TRBJ2-5, with TRBD2 matching 9 bases. The CDR3 covers 15 residues. In germline, CDR1 is MGHRA, CDR2 YSYEKL. V dropped 3 bases and J dropped 5; count of bases not matched to a gene: 7. The CDR3 sequence is CASSHTGTSSETQYF. The CDR3 coding sequence is TGCGCCAGCAGCCATACCGGGACTAGCTCTGAGACCCAGTACTTC.

The rearrangement links TRBV25-1 to TRBJ2-5, with TRBD2 matching over 7 bases. The J call is doubtful: the DNA matches TRBJ2-7 better. The length of the CDR3 is 15 residues. CDR1 MGHDK and CDR2 SYGVNS come from the germline V gene. The CDR3 sequence: CASSDGWAGDNEQYF. The CDR3 nucleotides are TGTGCCAGCAGTGATGGTTGGGCGGGAGATAACGAGCAGTACTTC.

The chain links TRBV5-1 to TRBJ2-3; the D gene is possibly TRBD1 (6 bases). CDR1 SGHRS and CDR2 YFSETQ come from the germline V gene. The CDR3 consists of 16 residues. V was trimmed by 0 bases and J by 5 bases, leaving 16 bases between them. CDR3 DNA: TGCGCCAGCAGCTTGGTGTACAGGGAAGAGGAAGATACGCAGTATTTT. Its translation: CASSLVYREEEDTQYF.

This rearrangement joins TRBV28 to TRBJ2-1, with a possible D match to TRBD2 (6 bases). The CDR3 covers 15 residues. Germline-derived CDR1 and CDR2 are MDHEN and SYDVKM. With 2 bases removed from V and 7 bases from J, the gap between germline ends came to 15 bases. CDR3 nucleotide sequence: TGTGCCAGCAGTTTACTGGCGGGGTTTAGTAATGAGCAGTTCTTC. Residues: CASSLLAGFSNEQFF.

For this clone: The sample holds other DNA sequences that translate to the same CDR3. The V gene is TRBV19, the J gene TRBJ2-1; the match to TRBD2 covers 8 bases. Trimming at V came to 3 bases and at J to 2 bases, leaving 3 bases not matched to a gene. CDR1 is LNHDA and CDR2 is SQIVND in the germline V gene (reference sequence). The CDR3 consists of 15 residues. The CDR3 nucleotides read TGTGCCAGTAGTATCGGCGGGGGGCCCTACAATGAGCAGTTCTTC. It yields the protein CASSIGGGPYNEQFF.

In this sample, this clone turned up once. The chain uses TRBV7-2 and TRBJ2-3; 14 bases align to TRBD2. The CDR3 consists of 17 residues. Unmatched junction bases numbered 9, after V lost 2 bases and J lost 8 bases. Germline V gene lookup returns CDR1 SGHTA and CDR2 FQGNSA. The CDR3 sequence is CASSLNRLAGGIATQYF. The CDR3 bases are TGTGCCAGCAGCTTAAACCGACTAGCGGGAGGGATAGCTACGCAGTATTTT.

This clone was detected once. The chain is built from TRBV15 and TRBJ1-6; 11 bases are shared with TRBD1. J lost 1 base, V lost 3 bases, and 8 bases had no gene match. Per germline, CDR1 LNHNV and CDR2 YYDKDF (reference sequence). The CDR3 loop spans 19 amino acids. Written as DNA, the CDR3 is TGTGCCACCAGCAGTGAGGACAGGGGGCAGTGGTCCTATAATTCACCCCTCCACTTT. This sequence encodes CATSSEDRGQWSYNSPLHF.

CDR3 in amino acids: CSGDLEATDTQYF. The CDR3 DNA reads as TGCAGCGGGGACTTAGAAGCCACAGATACGCAGTATTTT. V is TRBV29-1 and J is TRBJ2-3, with D tentatively TRBD2 (6 bases). The V and J ends lost 7 bases and 2 bases respectively, with 13 bases between them. CDR3 length: 13 amino acids. Germline CDR1 is SQVTM and CDR2 is ANQGSEA.

This clone appeared a single time. The chain has TRBV6-1 and TRBJ2-3; TRBD1 aligns across 7 bases. This CDR3 comprises 14 residues. Trimming took 5 bases from V and 1 from J; bases not matched to a gene: 3. Germline CDR1 and CDR2: MNHNS and SASEGT. CDR3 loop: CASSIGQGTDTQYF. DNA for the CDR3: TGTGCCAGCAGTATTGGACAGGGCACAGATACGCAGTATTTT.